The 10 T cell receptor beta chains listed next were all sequenced from one sample in a study of blood T cell repertoires in COVID-19. Method: immunoSEQ multiplex PCR; TCRdb's copy keeps in-frame clones and lacks some. This table holds over 120,000 clones, roughly 80% found once. The sample consisted of peripheral blood. Receptors were obtained from a woman in her 70s with COVID-19, enrolled during active disease.

The chain combines TRBV27 with TRBJ2-2; D ambiguous. Germline assignment: CDR1 MNHEY and CDR2 SMNVEV (reference sequence). Trimming stripped 3 bases from V and 3 bases from J, with 20 bases between. The CDR3 has 18 amino acids. This chain's CDR3 is CASSFSPPIITHTGELFF. The CDR3 nucleotides read TGTGCCAGCAGTTTCTCACCCCCCATAATTACACACACCGGGGAGCTGTTTTTT.

This chain's CDR3 is CASSFRTGISGNTIYF. The CDR3 DNA sequence: TGTGCCAGCAGCTTCCGGACGGGAATCTCTGGAAACACCATATATTTT. The chain couples TRBV5-6 to TRBJ1-3; no firm D call. V lost 2 bases and J 0 bases, leaving 12 bases between the germline ends. The germline CDR1 and CDR2 sequences are SGHDT and YYEEEE. This CDR3 contains 16 residues.

This clone was recorded only once. The V and J genes are TRBV5-6 and TRBJ1-2; 8 positions match TRBD1. This CDR3 spans 14 amino acids. CDR1 and CDR2 (germline): SGHDT, YYEEEE. Unmatched junction bases numbered 4, after V lost 0 bases and J lost 6 bases. The CDR3 protein is CASSLVDRGNGYTF. The DNA of the CDR3 is TGTGCCAGCAGCTTGGTTGACAGGGGTAATGGCTACACCTTC.

CDR3: CASSYDPTGSLVGNQPQHF. The CDR3 DNA sequence: TGTGCCAGCAGTTACGACCCGACAGGGAGTTTAGTAGGCAATCAGCCCCAGCATTTT. The J gene is TRBJ1-5, the V gene TRBV6-2 or TRBV6-3; 7 bases are shared with TRBD1. The germline CDR1 and CDR2 sequences are MNHEY and SVGEGT. CDR3 length equals 19 residues. Trimming took 2 bases from V and 2 from J; bases not matched to a gene: 15.

The chain employs TRBV5-8 and TRBJ1-6; D might be TRBD1 (6 bases). CDR3 length: 14 amino acids. Germline V gene sequence: CDR1 SGHTS, CDR2 YDEGEE. V gave up 4 bases and J gave up 10 bases, with 15 bases separating them. The CDR3 coding sequence is TGTGCCAGCAGCCTGGCCCAAAGGGGGTCACCCCTCCACTTT. Residues: CASSLAQRGSPLHF.

The rearrangement links TRBV11-2 to TRBJ2-5; 12 nucleotides match TRBD1. V dropped 5 bases and J dropped 5; count of bases not matched to a gene: 9. From germline, CDR1 is SGHAT and CDR2 FQNNGV. This CDR3 contains 16 residues. As DNA, the CDR3 is TGTGCCAGCAGCGCCGGGACAGGGGGCATCTTGGAGACCCAGTACTTC. This encodes CASSAGTGGILETQYF.

The rearrangement joins TRBV10-3 to TRBJ1-2; 7 bases map to TRBD1. J was trimmed by 3 bases and V by 6 bases; bases with no gene match: 7. Germline V gives CDR1 ENHRY, CDR2 SYGVKD. This CDR3 is 14 amino acids long. The CDR3 coding sequence is TGTGCCATCAGGAACCGGGACAGCCACTATGGCTACACCTTC. Translation: CAIRNRDSHYGYTF.

This clone was counted only a few times. V usage is TRBV19 and J usage is TRBJ1-5; possible D gene TRBD1, 5 bases. V lost 3 bases to trimming and J lost 6 bases, with 12 bases between them. The V gene's germline CDR1 is LNHDA and CDR2 SQIVND (reference sequence). This CDR3 is 14 amino acids long. The chain's CDR3 is CASSMEGRGQPQHF. The CDR3 coding sequence is TGTGCCAGTAGTATGGAGGGACGGGGTCAGCCCCAGCATTTT.

The rearrangement joins TRBV5-4 to TRBJ2-3; 15 bases match TRBD2. V was clipped by 4 bases and J by 6 bases; unmatched bases: 6. The germline CDR1 and CDR2 sequences are SGHNT and YYREEE (reference sequence). The CDR3 extends over 16 amino acids. The CDR3 is CASSQGLAGGPDTQYF. The CDR3 nucleotides read TGTGCCAGCAGCCAAGGACTAGCGGGGGGGCCGGATACGCAGTATTTT.

The rearrangement uses TRBV19 and TRBJ1-1; 8 bases are a match to TRBD1. CDR3 length: 13 residues. The germline V gene has CDR1 LNHDA and CDR2 SQIVND (reference sequence). After removal of 6 bases from V and 1 base from J, the junction contained 1 base not matched to a gene. As DNA, the CDR3 is TGTGCCAGTAGCGGACAGGGGAACACTGAAGCTTTCTTT. It translates to CASSGQGNTEAFF.